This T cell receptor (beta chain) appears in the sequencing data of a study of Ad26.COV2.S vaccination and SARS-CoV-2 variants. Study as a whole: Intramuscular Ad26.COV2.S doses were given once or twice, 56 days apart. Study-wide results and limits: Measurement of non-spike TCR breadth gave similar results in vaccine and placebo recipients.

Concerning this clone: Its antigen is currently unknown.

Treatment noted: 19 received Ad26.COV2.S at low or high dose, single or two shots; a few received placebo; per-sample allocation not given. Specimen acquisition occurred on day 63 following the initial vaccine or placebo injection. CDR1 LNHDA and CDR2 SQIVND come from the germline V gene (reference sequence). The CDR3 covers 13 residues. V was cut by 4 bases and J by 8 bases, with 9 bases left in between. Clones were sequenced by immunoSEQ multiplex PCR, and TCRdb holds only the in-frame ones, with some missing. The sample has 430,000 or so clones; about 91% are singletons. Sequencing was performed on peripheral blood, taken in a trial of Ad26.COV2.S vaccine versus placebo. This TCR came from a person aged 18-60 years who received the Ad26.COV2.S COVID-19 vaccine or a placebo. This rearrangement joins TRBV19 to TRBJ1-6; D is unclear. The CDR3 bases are TGTGCCAGTAGTAACCTCCGGGATTCACCCCTCCACTTT. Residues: CASSNLRDSPLHF.